The T cell receptor beta chain under discussion was sequenced for a study of T cells after yellow fever vaccination. Study overall: The fractions with low cell numbers were processed using SMART-Seq v4 Ultra Low Input.

This clonotype appeared many times. Its specificity is not known. Germline V gives CDR1 DFQATT, CDR2 SNEGSKA (reference sequence). The CDR3 length is 13 residues. Germline trimming cut 6 bases from V and 3 bases from J; bases unmatched to any gene: 7. Generation of TCR cDNA used 5'RACE template switching (which added a universal primer site and UMIs). In TCRdb, the 5' RACE reads were re-called with MiXCR into one record per CDR3 protein. The table records about 360,000 distinct CDR3 sequences, approximately 6% of them present only once. Study observations and caveats: Repertoires obtained by FACS sorting could include abundant clonotypes that entered as contaminants from the bulk population. In post-booster samples, most primary-vaccination clones reappeared (just under 97% CD4, around 87% CD8).

The chain has TRBV20-1 and TRBJ2-7; TRBD1 aligns across 8 bases. This TCR derives from a man aged 25 to 45 who received the YFV17D yellow fever vaccine. Sequenced material: PBMCs, taken 5 days after the yellow fever booster vaccination. The CDR3 loop is CSADRDRGYEQYF. The CDR3 DNA reads TGCAGTGCCGACAGAGACAGGGGCTACGAGCAGTACTTC.